These 28 T cell receptor beta chains were sequenced from one sample in a study of OX40 agonist ivuxolimab in advanced cancers. Sequencing was performed with immunoSEQ multiplex PCR; in TCRdb, only in-frame clones are kept and a portion is missing. The sample gives some 30,000 clones, 65% to 75% of which show up once; approximately 13% is in the top ten. This specimen consisted of CD4+ or CD8+ T cells sorted from blood, obtained in a trial of the OX40 agonist ivuxolimab. The receptors shown here come from an adult with an advanced solid tumor such as melanoma, head and neck, liver or kidney cancer.

The chain links TRBV4-1 to TRBJ1-3; TRBD1 might be the D (5 bases). The germline CDR1 and CDR2 sequences are MGHRA and YSYEKL. Trimming cost V 1 base and J 4 bases, with 11 bases left between them. This CDR3 has 15 residues. The CDR3 coding sequence is TGCGCCAGCAGCCAAGTGGGGGATATGGGAAACACCATATATTTT. Residues: CASSQVGDMGNTIYF.

For the CDR3, the DNA is TGTGCCATCAGCGAAGGGACGAATAATTCACCCCTCCACTTT. Translating it yields CAISEGTNNSPLHF. The chain joins TRBV10-3 to TRBJ1-6, with D perhaps TRBD1 (5 bases). Germline loops: CDR1 ENHRY, CDR2 SYGVKD. The CDR3 is made up of 14 amino acids. Trimming removed 6 bases at V and 5 bases at J, with 11 bases between.

V is TRBV21-1 and J is TRBJ2-7; the table assigns TRBD2, which was not confirmed against the DNA. TRBV21-1 is reported as a pseudogene. The CDR3 extends over 16 amino acids. For the CDR3, the DNA is TGTGCCAGCAGCAAAGACGGGAGACGCCGTATCTACGAGCAGTACTTC. This codes for CASSKDGRRRIYEQYF.

The V and J genes are TRBV4-1 and TRBJ2-2; 10 bases are shared with TRBD1. The CDR3 is 17 amino acids. Trimming at V came to 3 bases and at J to 6 bases, leaving 10 bases not matched to a gene. The germline gives CDR1 MGHRA, CDR2 YSYEKL. CDR3 DNA sequence: TGCGCCAGCAGCCAGCTGACAGGGGGCGCAAAGGCCGGGGAGCTGTTTTTT. It translates to CASSQLTGGAKAGELFF.

The V call is TRBV5-4, the J call TRBJ2-1, with a tentative D call TRBD2 (5 bases). The germline V gene has CDR1 SGHNT and CDR2 YYREEE (reference sequence). The CDR3 spans 14 residues. V lost 0 bases to trimming and J lost 7 bases, with 11 bases between them. The CDR3 nucleotides are TGTGCCAGCAGCTTGGCCGGGGTTAGAAATGAGCAGTTCTTC. Translation: CASSLAGVRNEQFF.

This clone appeared a few times. The CDR3 DNA sequence: TGTGCCAGCAGTGTAAACACGAACACCGGGGAGCTGTTTTTT. This encodes CASSVNTNTGELFF. This rearrangement joins TRBV6-1 to TRBJ2-2; no reliable D call. Trimming cost V 4 bases and J 0 bases, with 6 bases left between them. This CDR3 region has 14 residues. Germline values: CDR1 MNHNS, CDR2 SASEGT.

The chain uses TRBV13 and TRBJ2-3; perhaps TRBD2 as D (5 bases). The CDR3 sequence is 16 residues long. Trimming shortened V by 5 bases and J by 3 bases, and 18 bases separated the two germline ends. The V gene's germline CDR1 is PRHDT and CDR2 FYEKMQ (reference sequence). The CDR3 DNA follows: TGTGCCAGCAGCCTACCGGGGTTCAGGAATACAGATACGCAGTATTTT. It encodes CASSLPGFRNTDTQYF.

The rearrangement links TRBV7-6 to TRBJ2-5; D remains unclear. V was trimmed by 1 base and J by 2 bases, leaving 11 bases between them. CDR1 and CDR2 (germline): SGHVS, FNYEAQ. This CDR3 is built from 15 residues. The CDR3 is CASSLVAGRQETQYF. DNA of the CDR3: TGTGCCAGCAGCTTAGTGGCAGGACGGCAAGAGACCCAGTACTTC. The entire variable domain, with the rest obtained from reference TRBV7-6 and TRBJ2-5, is as follows: GAGVSQSPRYKVTKRGQDVALRCDPISGHVSLYWYRQALGQGPEFLTYFNYEAQQDKSGLPNDRFSAERPEGSISTLTIQRTEQRDSAMYRCASSLVAGRQETQYFGPGTRLLVL.

The CDR3 reads CASSLLDGYTF. In DNA form, the CDR3 reads TGTGCCAGCAGTTTATTGGATGGCTACACCTTC. This rearrangement joins TRBV28 to TRBJ1-2, with D uncertain. This CDR3 comprises 11 residues. Germline V CDR1 and CDR2: MDHEN, SYDVKM. V was pared by 1 base and J by 6 bases, with 3 bases between.

The gene calls are TRBV19 and TRBJ1-6; 8 bases fit TRBD1. The V gene end was trimmed by 5 bases and the J gene end by 8 bases; junction bases not matched to a gene: 5. The CDR3 is made up of 14 amino acids. Germline assignment: CDR1 LNHDA and CDR2 SQIVND (reference sequence). In nucleotides, the CDR3 is TGTGCCAGTAGTCTGGACAGGGACCATTCACCCCTCCACTTT. It yields the protein CASSLDRDHSPLHF.

CDR3 nucleotides: TGTGCCAGCAGCTTCTTGGGCCCGAACACTGAAGCTTTCTTT. This codes for CASSFLGPNTEAFF. This chain uses TRBV11-2 with TRBJ1-1; the D is unclear. The CDR3 covers 14 residues. The germline V gene has CDR1 SGHAT and CDR2 FQNNGV. Trimming cost V 3 bases and J 1 base, with 9 bases left between them.

The V gene is TRBV6-1, the J gene TRBJ1-2; D possibly corresponds to TRBD1 (5 bases). Per germline, CDR1 MNHNS and CDR2 SASEGT. Trimming stripped 2 bases from V and 4 bases from J, with 8 bases between. This CDR3 is 13 amino acids long. DNA of the CDR3: TGTGCCAGCAGTGAACAGGGCCCCTATGGCTACACCTTC. This codes for CASSEQGPYGYTF.

The chain combines TRBV5-6 with TRBJ2-2; maybe TRBD2 (6 bases). With 1 base removed from V and 6 bases from J, the gap between germline ends came to 13 bases. Germline V lookup: CDR1 SGHDT, CDR2 YYEEEE. The CDR3 is made up of 15 amino acids. CDR3 region: CASSLIMWGAGELFF. CDR3 coding DNA: TGTGCCAGCAGCTTGATTATGTGGGGGGCCGGGGAGCTGTTTTTT.

This clone occurred a few times. J is TRBJ1-5 and V is TRBV10-3; no clear D gene. The germline gives CDR1 ENHRY, CDR2 SYGVKD. Trimming took off 6 bases at V and 1 base at J, with 7 bases between the two ends. The CDR3 is made up of 13 amino acids. The DNA for the CDR3 is TGTGCCATCAGAGAGCAGAGCAATCAGCCCCAGCATTTT. Translation: CAIREQSNQPQHF.

V is TRBV19 and J is TRBJ1-5; 8 positions match TRBD1. J was trimmed by 1 base and V by 4 bases; bases with no gene match: 18. Germline V gene data show CDR1 as LNHDA and CDR2 as SQIVND (reference sequence). This CDR3 comprises 20 residues. The CDR3 bases are TGTGCCAGTAGTAGAGGTCCCGGACAGGGAGGATCGGGAAGCAATCAGCCCCAGCATTTT. The encoded protein is CASSRGPGQGGSGSNQPQHF.

The gene calls are TRBV28 and TRBJ1-6, with TRBD1 matching 8 bases. The CDR3 consists of 15 residues. Trimming cost V 6 bases and J 7 bases; bases outside gene matches: 8. Germline-derived CDR1 and CDR2 are MDHEN and SYDVKM. The CDR3 bases are TGTGCCAGCAGGGGGGGGCAGGGGGCGAATTCACCCCTCCACTTT. Translation gives CASRGGQGANSPLHF.

The chain recombines TRBV29-1 with TRBJ2-3; 11 positions agree with TRBD2. V gave up 4 bases and J gave up 1 base; unmatched junction bases: 16. Germline V gene sequence: CDR1 SQVTM, CDR2 ANQGSEA. There are 19 residues in the CDR3. The CDR3 DNA follows: TGCAGCGTTGCCCCCAGAATGACTAGCGGGGTCTGGGGCACAGATACGCAGTATTTT. Its translation: CSVAPRMTSGVWGTDTQYF.

This clone was seen just once. The genes are TRBV29-1 and TRBJ2-2; D is perhaps TRBD1 (5 bases). Per the germline V gene, CDR1 is SQVTM and CDR2 is ANQGSEA. This CDR3 is built from 12 residues. The germline V and J ends were trimmed by 2 bases and 7 bases, with 8 bases remaining between them. CDR3 amino acids: CSVEQGIGELFF. The CDR3 nucleotides are TGCAGCGTTGAACAGGGTATCGGGGAGCTGTTTTTT.

This clone occurred once. The chain employs TRBV5-1 and TRBJ1-2; 8 positions agree with TRBD1. V trimming: 1 base; J trimming: 3 bases; junction bases outside the gene matches: 8. Looked up from germline, CDR1 is SGHRS and CDR2 is YFSETQ. The CDR3 extends over 16 amino acids. The chain's CDR3 is CASSLTGTGGDYGYTF. The CDR3 region has the DNA TGCGCCAGCAGCTTGACCGGGACAGGAGGGGACTATGGCTACACCTTC.

This sequence joins TRBV2 and TRBJ2-6, with 8 bases lining up with TRBD1. The CDR3 is 16 residues long. CDR1 is SNHLY and CDR2 is FYNNEI in the germline V gene. The J segment lost 2 bases and the V segment lost 8 bases, leaving 8 bases of the junction unmatched. The CDR3 coding sequence is TGTGCCAGCGGTGGACAGGGCTGGGCTGGGGCCAACGTCCTGACTTTC. Its translation: CASGGQGWAGANVLTF.

The V call is TRBV7-7, the J call TRBJ2-7; 7 bases match TRBD1. The CDR3 length is 13 residues. Trimming at V came to 5 bases and at J to 5 bases, leaving 6 bases not matched to a gene. From germline, CDR1 is SSHAT and CDR2 FNYEAQ (reference sequence). The DNA of the CDR3 is TGTGCCAGCAGCACGGGACAGCAGAACGAGCAGTACTTC. Its translation is CASSTGQQNEQYF.

This chain connects TRBV15 to TRBJ1-6, with D possibly matching TRBD1 (5 bases). This CDR3 has 16 residues. The germline gives CDR1 LNHNV, CDR2 YYDKDF (reference sequence). V was clipped by 1 base and J by 7 bases, with 14 bases between them. CDR3 sequence (DNA): TGTGCCACCAGCAGAGGCAGCGGGACCGAAAATTCACCCCTCCACTTT. This translates into CATSRGSGTENSPLHF. Complete variable domain (other parts from reference TRBV15 and TRBJ1-6): DAMVIQNPRYQVTQFGKPVTLSCSQTLNHNVMYWYQQKSSQAPKLLFHYYDKDFNNEADTPDNFQSRRPNTSFCFLDIRSPGLGDTAMYLCATSRGSGTENSPLHFGNGTRLTVT.

The chain links TRBV5-1 to TRBJ1-1; tentatively, D is TRBD1 (5 bases). The germline V and J ends were trimmed by 4 bases and 3 bases, with 10 bases remaining between them. CDR3 length: 13 amino acids. Germline CDR1 SGHRS, CDR2 YFSETQ. The CDR3 DNA sequence: TGCGCCAGCAGCCCAGGGAGGGACACTGAAGCTTTCTTT. This translates into CASSPGRDTEAFF.

The sample holds one count of this clone. J is TRBJ2-5 and V is TRBV4-2, with 7 bases fitting TRBD1. CDR1 is LGHNA and CDR2 is YNFKEQ in the germline V gene. The CDR3 has 14 amino acids. Unmatched junction bases numbered 1, after V lost 1 base and J lost 2 bases. The CDR3: CASSQGRGQETQYF. The CDR3 DNA is TGTGCCAGCAGCCAAGGCAGGGGGCAAGAGACCCAGTACTTC.

The genes are TRBV10-2 and TRBJ1-1, with D uncertain. Looked up from germline, CDR1 is WSHSY and CDR2 is SAAADI. CDR3 size: 13 residues. Trimming stripped 6 bases from V and 5 bases from J, with 13 bases between. Here the CDR3 DNA reads TGCGCCAGCAGAAACACAGCGGGAACTGAAGCTTTCTTT. It codes for CASRNTAGTEAFF.

The chain carries TRBV7-9 and TRBJ1-1; D remains unclear. The CDR3 is made up of 12 amino acids. The germline V gene has CDR1 SEHNR and CDR2 FQNEAQ (reference sequence). The V end was cut by 10 bases, the J end by 1 base, with 10 bases between. CDR3 coding DNA: TGTGCCACCCCTGGAAAGAACACTGAAGCTTTCTTT. Protein: CATPGKNTEAFF.

V is TRBV30 and J is TRBJ2-3; the match to TRBD2 covers 8 bases. The V and J ends lost 2 bases and 4 bases, in that order; junction bases with no gene match: 5. Germline CDR1 GTSNPN, CDR2 SVGIG (reference sequence). The CDR3 sequence is 14 residues long. The CDR3 is CAWSSGGSADTQYF. As DNA, the CDR3 is TGTGCCTGGAGTAGCGGGGGTAGCGCAGATACGCAGTATTTT. Full variable domain (remainder filled in from reference TRBV30 and TRBJ2-3): SQTIHQWPATLVQPVGSPLSLECTVEGTSNPNLYWYRQAAGRGLQLLFYSVGIGQISSEVPQNLSASRPQDRQFILSSKKLLLSDSGFYLCAWSSGGSADTQYFGPGTRLTVL.

This clone qualifies as medium-sized. The genes are TRBV19 and TRBJ1-1; 7 positions match TRBD1. CDR3 length equals 16 residues. CDR1 is LNHDA, CDR2 SQIVND, per germline (reference sequence). Trimming removed 1 base from V and 5 bases from J; junction bases left unmatched: 10. Here the CDR3 reads CASSIGPGQRSTEAFF. The CDR3 nucleotides read TGTGCCAGTAGTATAGGTCCGGGACAGAGGTCAACTGAAGCTTTCTTT.